The 31 T cell receptor beta chains listed next were all sequenced from one sample in a study of OX40 agonist ivuxolimab in advanced cancers. TCRdb's table, derived via immunoSEQ multiplex PCR, lists solely in-frame clones and lacks some. The table shows roughly 40,000 clones, with roughly 88% occurring only once. This specimen was CD4+ or CD8+ T cells sorted from blood, taken in a trial of the OX40 agonist ivuxolimab. The receptors were sampled from an adult with an advanced solid tumor such as melanoma, head and neck, liver or kidney cancer.

This clone has more than one count but fewer than ten. The genes are TRBV25-1 and TRBJ1-2; TRBD1 might be the D (5 bases). This CDR3 comprises 14 residues. Trimming pared 5 bases from V and 5 bases from J, leaving 15 bases between. CDR1 and CDR2 (germline): MGHDK, SYGVNS. The CDR3 nucleotides are TGTGCCAGCAGTCGGGCGGGACTCGGGTATGGCTACACCTTC. Translated: CASSRAGLGYGYTF.

The chain couples TRBV7-8 to TRBJ1-1; D call uncertain. The CDR3 is 13 amino acids. The germline CDR1 and CDR2 sequences are SGHVS and FQNEAQ. V lost 4 bases and J 1 base, leaving 7 bases between the germline ends. CDR3 sequence reads: CASSSQWNTEAFF. CDR3 sequence (DNA): TGTGCCAGCAGCTCCCAGTGGAACACTGAAGCTTTCTTT.

The chain carries TRBV6-6 and TRBJ2-1; maybe TRBD2 (6 bases). This CDR3 contains 15 residues. CDR1 and CDR2 from the germline V gene are MNHNY and SVGAGI (reference sequence). With 2 bases removed from V and 0 bases from J, the gap between germline ends came to 8 bases. The CDR3 reads CASSYAGSSYNEQFF. The CDR3 region has the DNA TGTGCCAGCAGTTACGCGGGATCCTCCTACAATGAGCAGTTCTTC.

This clone came up once. The chain employs TRBV6-6 and TRBJ1-1; the D is unclear. Per the germline V gene, CDR1 is MNHNY and CDR2 is SVGAGI (reference sequence). This CDR3 spans 14 amino acids. Trimming stripped 5 bases from V and 1 base from J, with 11 bases between. In DNA, the CDR3 is TGTGCCAGCAGTGGGTCGAGGGCGAACACTGAAGCTTTCTTT. The encoded protein is CASSGSRANTEAFF.

This chain uses TRBV19 with TRBJ2-7; 8 positions match TRBD2. Germline loops: CDR1 LNHDA, CDR2 SQIVND (reference sequence). Losses at the gene ends were 2 bases for V and 4 bases for J; bases not matched to a gene: 13. CDR3 length: 17 residues. This CDR3 reads CASSIYLRGGPEYEQYF. As DNA, the CDR3 is TGTGCCAGTAGTATATATCTCCGGGGGGGACCTGAATACGAGCAGTACTTC.

The chain joins TRBV7-9 to TRBJ2-2; D tentatively fits TRBD1 or TRBD2 (5 bases each). The CDR3 covers 15 residues. Germline CDR1 SEHNR, CDR2 FQNEAQ (reference sequence). V lost 0 bases to trimming and J lost 1 base, with 6 bases between them. For the CDR3, the DNA is TGTGCCAGCAGCTTAGCGGGGGTGAACACCGGGGAGCTGTTTTTT. Translating it yields CASSLAGVNTGELFF.

The chain carries TRBV4-1 and TRBJ2-1, with D tentatively TRBD1 (5 bases). This CDR3 contains 15 residues. Germline values: CDR1 MGHRA, CDR2 YSYEKL. Trimming left V 1 base short and J 4 bases short, with 11 bases between. The DNA of the CDR3 is TGCGCCAGCAGCCAAGCGGACACGGAATACAATGAGCAGTTCTTC. It specifies CASSQADTEYNEQFF.

The rearrangement uses TRBV7-6 and TRBJ2-5; D uncertain. The germline V gene encodes CDR1 SGHVS and CDR2 FNYEAQ. The V and J ends lost 1 base and 3 bases respectively, with 12 bases between them. This CDR3 is 15 amino acids long. The CDR3 reads CASSLDHSNEETQYF. CDR3 coding DNA: TGTGCCAGCAGCTTAGATCATAGTAATGAAGAGACCCAGTACTTC.

This chain joins TRBV7-8 and TRBJ1-5; 8 bases agree with TRBD1. This CDR3 region has 16 residues. CDR1 SGHVS and CDR2 FQNEAQ come from the germline V gene. Trimming cost V 5 bases and J 10 bases; bases outside gene matches: 16. CDR3 loop: CASSADRVGIMAPQHF. For the CDR3, the DNA is TGTGCCAGCAGCGCGGACAGGGTTGGTATTATGGCACCCCAGCATTTT. Combining the CDR3 with reference TRBV7-8 and TRBJ1-5 gives the whole variable domain GAGVSQSPRYKVAKRGQDVALRCDPISGHVSLFWYQQALGQGPEFLTYFQNEAQLDKSGLPSDRFFAERPEGSVSTLKIQRTQQEDSAVYLCASSADRVGIMAPQHFGDGTRLSIL.

V gene TRBV7-9 combines with J gene TRBJ2-5; D is perhaps TRBD1 (6 bases). The J call is doubtful: the DNA matches TRBJ2-7 better. The CDR3 is 15 residues long. The germline V gene encodes CDR1 SEHNR and CDR2 FQNEAQ (reference sequence). DNA of the CDR3: TGTGCCAGCAGCTTCCCACAGGGTAGCTCCTACGAGCAGTACTTC. This encodes CASSFPQGSSYEQYF.

The rearrangement joins TRBV5-1 to TRBJ2-4; TRBD1 matches 8 bases. Germline V gene data show CDR1 as SGHRS and CDR2 as YFSETQ. V shed 0 bases and J 1 base; nucleotides not matched to a gene: 0. The CDR3 runs 15 residues. The CDR3 region is CASSLGQGAKNIQYF. Written as DNA, the CDR3 is TGCGCCAGCAGCTTGGGACAGGGGGCCAAAAACATTCAGTACTTC. Based on the CDR3 plus reference TRBV5-1 and TRBJ2-4, the full variable domain is KAGVTQTPRYLIKTRGQQVTLSCSPISGHRSVSWYQQTPGQGLQFLFEYFSETQRNKGNFPGRFSGRQFSNSRSEMNVSTLELGDSALYLCASSLGQGAKNIQYFGAGTRLSVL.

This chain connects TRBV19 to TRBJ1-1; D not certain. CDR1 is LNHDA, CDR2 SQIVND, per germline (reference sequence). Trimming cost V 3 bases and J 1 base, with 12 bases left between them. The CDR3 is 15 amino acids. This CDR3 is CASSIDGLANTEAFF. As DNA, the CDR3 is TGTGCCAGTAGTATTGATGGACTAGCGAACACTGAAGCTTTCTTT.

J is TRBJ2-5 and V is TRBV5-4; D is unresolved. Trimming took off 3 bases at V and 1 base at J, with 4 bases between the two ends. Germline V CDR1 and CDR2: SGHNT, YYREEE (reference sequence). CDR3 length equals 12 residues. The CDR3, as DNA: TGTGCCAGCAGCTACCCCCAAGAGACCCAGTACTTC. Amino acid sequence: CASSYPQETQYF.

In its sample, this clone was seen once. The chain combines TRBV7-8 with TRBJ2-5; 7 positions agree with TRBD1. Germline loops: CDR1 SGHVS, CDR2 FQNEAQ. Trimming removed 1 base from V and 3 bases from J; junction bases left unmatched: 8. The CDR3 length is 16 residues. Written as DNA, the CDR3 is TGTGCCAGCAGCTTAGTGACAGGGCGAGGGGAAGAGACCCAGTACTTC. Its protein is CASSLVTGRGEETQYF.

This chain links TRBV5-1 with TRBJ2-1; D might be TRBD1 or TRBD2, each matching 5 bases. This CDR3 region has 16 residues. Germline CDR1 and CDR2: SGHRS and YFSETQ. Trimming stripped 0 bases from V and 6 bases from J, with 16 bases between. CDR3 sequence reads: CASSLAIVFGANEQFF. The CDR3 nucleotides read TGCGCCAGCAGCTTGGCCATCGTCTTCGGGGCCAATGAGCAGTTCTTC.

The CDR3 is CASRLAGLAGGNNEQFF. CDR3 DNA sequence: TGTGCAAGTCGCTTAGCGGGACTAGCGGGAGGCAACAATGAGCAGTTCTTC. V gene TRBV12-2 combines with J gene TRBJ2-1; TRBD2, as called in the table, went unchecked against the DNA. TRBV12-2 is deemed a pseudogene. CDR3 length: 17 residues.

This chain connects TRBV10-1 to TRBJ2-7; a weak D match, TRBD2 (5 bases). CDR3 length: 14 amino acids. Trimming took off 0 bases at V and 3 bases at J, with 9 bases between the two ends. Germline assignment: CDR1 WNHNN and CDR2 SYGVQD (reference sequence). The CDR3 nucleotides read TGCGCCAGCAGTGAGTCGCGACGGGGCTACGAGCAGTACTTC. This encodes CASSESRRGYEQYF.

The chain links TRBV7-9 to TRBJ2-5, with 10 bases identical to TRBD1. The J call is in doubt because the DNA end fits TRBJ2-7 better. CDR3 size: 15 residues. CDR1 SEHNR and CDR2 FQNEAQ come from the germline V gene (reference sequence). The CDR3 region is CASSPGTGATYEQYF. Written as DNA, the CDR3 is TGTGCCAGCAGCCCCGGGACAGGGGCTACCTACGAGCAGTACTTC.

The chain recombines TRBV28 with TRBJ2-6; the D is unclear. The CDR3 runs to 16 residues. V was cut by 6 bases and J by 2 bases, with 14 bases left in between. Per germline, CDR1 MDHEN and CDR2 SYDVKM. The CDR3: CASSGRRWAGANVLTF. The CDR3 DNA sequence: TGTGCCAGCAGCGGCCGGCGGTGGGCTGGGGCCAACGTCCTGACTTTC. Combining the CDR3 with reference TRBV28 and TRBJ2-6 gives the whole variable domain DVKVTQSSRYLVKRTGEKVFLECVQDMDHENMFWYRQDPGLGLRLIYFSYDVKMKEKGDIPEGYSVSREKKERFSLILESASTNQTSMYLCASSGRRWAGANVLTFGAGSRLTVL.

The chain has TRBV6-5 and TRBJ2-3, with D unclear. V lost 7 bases and J 0 bases, leaving 5 bases between the germline ends. Looked up from germline, CDR1 is MNHEY and CDR2 is SVGAGI. The CDR3 contains 12 residues. CDR3 loop: CASMESTDTQYF. The CDR3 coding sequence is TGTGCCAGCATGGAGAGCACAGATACGCAGTATTTT.

The chain recombines TRBV7-9 with TRBJ1-3; 10 positions agree with TRBD1. Per germline, CDR1 SEHNR and CDR2 FQNEAQ (reference sequence). V lost 4 bases and J lost 4; bases outside the gene matches: 13. The CDR3 runs to 18 residues. CDR3 DNA: TGTGCCAGCAGCTATACAACCCCGGGACAGGGGACCGGAAACACCATATATTTT. It specifies CASSYTTPGQGTGNTIYF.

This rearrangement joins TRBV6-1 to TRBJ1-2; possible D gene TRBD1, 6 bases. Looked up from germline, CDR1 is MNHNS and CDR2 is SASEGT. The CDR3 is 15 amino acids. Trimming removed 4 bases from V and 0 bases from J, with 12 bases in between. The CDR3 nucleotides are TGTGCCAGCAGTGCCGCCGGGGGCCCTAACTATGGCTACACCTTC. This codes for CASSAAGGPNYGYTF.

The chain is built from TRBV28 and TRBJ1-4, with unresolved D. CDR1 is MDHEN and CDR2 is SYDVKM in the germline V gene. V shed 6 bases and J shed 0 bases, with 11 bases lying between them. The CDR3 runs to 15 residues. The CDR3 DNA sequence: TGTGCCAGCAGGCCAACACCTACAACTAATGAAAAACTGTTTTTT. This sequence encodes CASRPTPTTNEKLFF. Drawing the rest from reference TRBV28 and TRBJ1-4, the complete variable domain is DVKVTQSSRYLVKRTGEKVFLECVQDMDHENMFWYRQDPGLGLRLIYFSYDVKMKEKGDIPEGYSVSREKKERFSLILESASTNQTSMYLCASRPTPTTNEKLFFGSGTQLSVL.

The rearrangement links TRBV18 to TRBJ2-6; D unresolved. V lost 3 bases and J 2 bases, leaving 17 bases between the germline ends. The CDR3 contains 18 residues. Germline values: CDR1 KGHSH, CDR2 LQKENI. The CDR3: CASSPNPTRFPGANVLTF. The DNA of the CDR3 is TGTGCCAGCTCACCCAATCCAACCCGATTCCCTGGGGCCAACGTCCTGACTTTC.

The rearrangement uses TRBV28 and TRBJ2-7; D remains ambiguous. CDR1 MDHEN and CDR2 SYDVKM come from the germline V gene. The V gene lost 6 bases and the J gene lost 2 bases, with 8 bases spanning the gap. The CDR3 spans 12 residues. The CDR3 DNA sequence: TGTGCCAGCAGACAATTTGCCTACGAGCAGTACTTC. Translating it yields CASRQFAYEQYF.

The V and J genes are TRBV27 and TRBJ2-1, with 8 nucleotides matching TRBD1. The germline V gene encodes CDR1 MNHEY and CDR2 SMNVEV (reference sequence). J lost 1 base, V lost 7 bases, and 9 bases had no gene match. CDR3 length: 16 amino acids. The CDR3, as DNA: TGTGCCAGCAAAGCACCCAGGGGGCTATCCTACAATGAGCAGTTCTTC. Amino acid sequence: CASKAPRGLSYNEQFF.

The V and J genes are TRBV5-1 and TRBJ2-6; tentatively, D is TRBD1 (5 bases). The CDR3 has 15 residues. V was pared by 4 bases and J by 2 bases, with 10 bases between. The germline V gene has CDR1 SGHRS and CDR2 YFSETQ. The CDR3 reads CASSIQGTGANVLTF. The CDR3 DNA reads TGCGCCAGCAGCATCCAGGGTACTGGGGCCAACGTCCTGACTTTC.

The chain employs TRBV7-9 and TRBJ1-2; D may be TRBD1 (6 bases). Between the trimmed V and J ends, which lost 5 bases and 8 bases, there was a span of 12 bases. Germline loops: CDR1 SEHNR, CDR2 FQNEAQ (reference sequence). The CDR3 consists of 12 residues. CDR3 sequence (DNA): TGTGCCAGCAGCAGGGGGAATGGGGGCTACACCTTC. Encoded protein: CASSRGNGGYTF.

V gene TRBV5-1 combines with J gene TRBJ2-7; 11 nucleotides line up with TRBD1. Per the germline V gene, CDR1 is SGHRS and CDR2 is YFSETQ. V shed 4 bases and J 6 bases; nucleotides not matched to a gene: 12. The CDR3 length is 16 residues. CDR3 bases: TGCGCCAGCAGCGGAGGACAGGGGGCAGTTCTTGGCGAGCAGTACTTC. Translating it yields CASSGGQGAVLGEQYF.

In regard to this clone: Other DNA sequences of this sample code for an identical CDR3. The V and J genes are TRBV6-6 and TRBJ2-7; weak D call: TRBD2 (5 bases). Germline V gene data show CDR1 as MNHNY and CDR2 as SVGAGI (reference sequence). The CDR3 consists of 15 residues. V dropped 0 bases and J dropped 0 bases, with 9 bases sitting between them. The CDR3 sequence is CASSYSGGGSYEQYF. Here the CDR3 DNA reads TGTGCCAGCAGTTACTCAGGAGGCGGCTCCTACGAGCAGTACTTC.

The gene calls are TRBV27 and TRBJ2-5; 7 bases align to TRBD1. With V trimmed by 4 bases and J by 3 bases, 2 bases remained unmatched. The CDR3 has 13 residues. The germline V gene has CDR1 MNHEY and CDR2 SMNVEV (reference sequence). CDR3 protein: CASSWGTEETQYF. The CDR3 region has the DNA TGTGCCAGCAGTTGGGGGACAGAAGAGACCCAGTACTTC.